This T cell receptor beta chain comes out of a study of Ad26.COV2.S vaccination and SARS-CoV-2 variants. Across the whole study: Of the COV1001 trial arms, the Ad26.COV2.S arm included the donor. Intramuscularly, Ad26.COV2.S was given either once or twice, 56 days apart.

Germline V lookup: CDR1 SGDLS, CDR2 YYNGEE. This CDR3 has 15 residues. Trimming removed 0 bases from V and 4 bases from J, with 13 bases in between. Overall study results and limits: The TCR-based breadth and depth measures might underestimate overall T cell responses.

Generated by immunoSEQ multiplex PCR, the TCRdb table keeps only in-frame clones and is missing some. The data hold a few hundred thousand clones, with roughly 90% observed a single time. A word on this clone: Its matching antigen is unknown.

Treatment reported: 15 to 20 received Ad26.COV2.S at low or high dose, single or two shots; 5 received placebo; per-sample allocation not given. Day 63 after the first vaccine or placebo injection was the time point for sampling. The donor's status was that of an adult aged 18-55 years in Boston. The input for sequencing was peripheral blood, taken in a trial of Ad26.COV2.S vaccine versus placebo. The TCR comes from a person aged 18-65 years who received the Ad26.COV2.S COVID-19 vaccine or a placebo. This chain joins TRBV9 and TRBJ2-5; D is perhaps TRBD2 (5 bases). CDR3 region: CASSVESGRGETQYF. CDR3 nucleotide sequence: TGTGCCAGCAGCGTAGAATCGGGGAGAGGAGAGACCCAGTACTTC.